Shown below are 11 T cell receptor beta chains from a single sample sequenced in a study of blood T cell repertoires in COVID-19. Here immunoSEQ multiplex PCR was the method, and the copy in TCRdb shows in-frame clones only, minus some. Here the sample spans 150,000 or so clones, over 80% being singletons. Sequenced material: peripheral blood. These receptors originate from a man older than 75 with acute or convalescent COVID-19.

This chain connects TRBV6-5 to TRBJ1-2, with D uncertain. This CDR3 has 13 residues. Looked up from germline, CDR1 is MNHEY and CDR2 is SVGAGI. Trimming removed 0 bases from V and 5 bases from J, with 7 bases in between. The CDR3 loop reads CASSYSRVYGYTF. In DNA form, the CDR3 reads TGTGCCAGCAGTTACTCTCGCGTGTATGGCTACACCTTC.

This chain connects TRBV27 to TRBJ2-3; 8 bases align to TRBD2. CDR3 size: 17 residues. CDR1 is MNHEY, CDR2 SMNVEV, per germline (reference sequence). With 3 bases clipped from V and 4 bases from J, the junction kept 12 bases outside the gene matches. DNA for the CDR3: TGTGCCAGCAGTTTCGGTGCGGGAGGCGGAGGCGCAGATACGCAGTATTTT. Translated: CASSFGAGGGGADTQYF.

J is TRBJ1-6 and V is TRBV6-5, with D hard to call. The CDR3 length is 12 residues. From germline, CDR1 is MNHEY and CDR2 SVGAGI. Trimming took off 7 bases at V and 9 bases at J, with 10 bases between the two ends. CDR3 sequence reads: CASKVWSSPLHF. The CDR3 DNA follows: TGTGCCAGCAAGGTTTGGAGTTCACCCCTCCACTTT.

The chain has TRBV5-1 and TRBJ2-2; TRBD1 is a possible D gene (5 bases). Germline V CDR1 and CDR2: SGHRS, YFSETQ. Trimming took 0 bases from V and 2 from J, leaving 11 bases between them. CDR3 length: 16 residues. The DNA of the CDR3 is TGCGCCAGCAGCTTGGTCCCAGGGTATAACACCGGGGAGCTGTTTTTT. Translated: CASSLVPGYNTGELFF.

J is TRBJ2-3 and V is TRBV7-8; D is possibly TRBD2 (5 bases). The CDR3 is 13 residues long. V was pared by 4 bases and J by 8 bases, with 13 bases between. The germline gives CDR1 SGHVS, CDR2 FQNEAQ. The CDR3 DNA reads TGTGCCAGCAGCTCCGCCCCCGGGGTTACGCAGTATTTT. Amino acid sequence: CASSSAPGVTQYF. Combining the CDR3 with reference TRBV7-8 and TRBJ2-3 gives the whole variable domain GAGVSQSPRYKVAKRGQDVALRCDPISGHVSLFWYQQALGQGPEFLTYFQNEAQLDKSGLPSDRFFAERPEGSVSTLKIQRTQQEDSAVYLCASSSAPGVTQYFGPGTRLTVL.

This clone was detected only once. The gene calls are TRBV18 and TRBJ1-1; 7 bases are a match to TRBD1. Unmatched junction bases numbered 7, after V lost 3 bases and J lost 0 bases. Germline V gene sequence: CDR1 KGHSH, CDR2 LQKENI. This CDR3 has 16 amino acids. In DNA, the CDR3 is TGTGCCAGCTCACCGGGACAGCTTAGAATGAACACTGAAGCTTTCTTT. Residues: CASSPGQLRMNTEAFF.

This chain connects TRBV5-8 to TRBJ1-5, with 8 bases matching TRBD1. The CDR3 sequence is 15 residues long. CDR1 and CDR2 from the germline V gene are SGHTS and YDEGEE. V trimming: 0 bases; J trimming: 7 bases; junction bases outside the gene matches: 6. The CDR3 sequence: CASSLGGTGGQPQHF. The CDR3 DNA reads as TGTGCCAGCAGCTTGGGGGGGACAGGCGGACAGCCCCAGCATTTT.

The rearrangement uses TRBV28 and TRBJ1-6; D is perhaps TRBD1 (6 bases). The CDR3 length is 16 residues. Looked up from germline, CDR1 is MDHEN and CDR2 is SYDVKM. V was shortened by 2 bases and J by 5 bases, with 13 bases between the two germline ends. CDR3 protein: CASSLLGDINNSPLHF. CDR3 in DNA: TGTGCCAGCAGTTTACTGGGGGACATAAATAATTCACCCCTCCACTTT. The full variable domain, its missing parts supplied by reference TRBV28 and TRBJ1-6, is DVKVTQSSRYLVKRTGEKVFLECVQDMDHENMFWYRQDPGLGLRLIYFSYDVKMKEKGDIPEGYSVSREKKERFSLILESASTNQTSMYLCASSLLGDINNSPLHFGNGTRLTVT.

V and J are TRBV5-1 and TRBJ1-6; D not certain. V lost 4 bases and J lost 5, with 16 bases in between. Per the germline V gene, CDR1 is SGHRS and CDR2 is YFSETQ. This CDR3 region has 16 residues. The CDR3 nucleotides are TGCGCCAGCAGCCTGGCCGGGCGGGAAAATAATTCACCCCTCCACTTT. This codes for CASSLAGRENNSPLHF.

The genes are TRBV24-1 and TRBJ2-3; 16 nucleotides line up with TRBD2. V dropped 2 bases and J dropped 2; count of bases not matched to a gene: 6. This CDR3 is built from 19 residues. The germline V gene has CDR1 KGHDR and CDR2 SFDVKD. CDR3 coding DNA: TGTGCCACCAGTGATTCGGGACTAGCGGGAGGGTGGGACACAGATACGCAGTATTTT. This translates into CATSDSGLAGGWDTDTQYF.

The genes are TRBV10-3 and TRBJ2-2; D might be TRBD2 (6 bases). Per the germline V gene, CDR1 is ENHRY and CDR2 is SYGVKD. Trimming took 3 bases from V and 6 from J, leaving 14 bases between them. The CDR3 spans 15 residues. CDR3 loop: CAISDGGSQAGELFF. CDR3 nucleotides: TGTGCCATCAGTGATGGGGGGAGTCAGGCCGGGGAGCTGTTTTTT.